The 12 T cell receptor beta chains listed next were all sequenced from one sample in a study of blood T cell repertoires in COVID-19. The table came from immunoSEQ multiplex PCR; TCRdb's copy has only in-frame clones and leaves some out. The sample has around 250,000 clones, roughly nine tenths seen once. The sample taken for sequencing was peripheral blood. These receptors came from a man aged 55-75 years with acute or convalescent COVID-19.

The chain joins TRBV2 to TRBJ1-6; a possible D gene is TRBD1 (5 bases). V dropped 8 bases and J dropped 5 bases, with 10 bases sitting between them. CDR3 length: 13 amino acids. Germline values: CDR1 SNHLY, CDR2 FYNNEI. CDR3 amino acids: CASLGQNNSPLHF. CDR3 bases: TGTGCCAGCCTGGGGCAGAATAATTCACCCCTCCACTTT.

The CDR3: CASSLADGGNYNEQFF. CDR3 coding DNA: TGTGCCAGCAGCTTGGCCGACGGCGGGAACTACAATGAGCAGTTCTTC. The chain links TRBV5-4 to TRBJ2-1, with D perhaps matching TRBD2 (6 bases). V was clipped by 0 bases and J by 3 bases, with 13 bases between them. The CDR3 sequence is 16 residues long. CDR1 is SGHNT, CDR2 YYREEE, per germline (reference sequence).

The V gene is TRBV27, the J gene TRBJ2-4; D possibly corresponds to TRBD2 (7 bases). The CDR3 extends over 14 amino acids. Germline V lookup: CDR1 MNHEY, CDR2 SMNVEV (reference sequence). V lost 5 bases to trimming and J lost 4 bases, with 12 bases between them. The CDR3 DNA reads TGTGCCAGCAGTGGGGGGGGCAGAAAAAACATTCAGTACTTC. This codes for CASSGGGRKNIQYF.

The rearrangement joins TRBV7-9 to TRBJ2-1; D gene ambiguous. Germline lookup yields CDR1 SEHNR and CDR2 FQNEAQ (reference sequence). The CDR3 runs to 15 residues. V lost 1 base and J lost 2, with 9 bases in between. In DNA form, the CDR3 reads TGTGCCAGCAGCTTAGGGAGAGCCACCTACAATGAGCAGTTCTTC. It translates to CASSLGRATYNEQFF.

This clone was picked up a small number of times. The V and J genes are TRBV7-8 and TRBJ1-2; 7 bases are shared with TRBD1. Germline loops: CDR1 SGHVS, CDR2 FQNEAQ. V was pared by 0 bases and J by 6 bases, with 10 bases of the junction left unmatched. CDR3 size: 16 residues. This CDR3 is CASSLARGGVINGYTF. The CDR3 nucleotides are TGTGCCAGCAGCTTAGCGAGAGGGGGCGTAATAAATGGCTACACCTTC.

The chain's CDR3 is CASSPPGQGQPQHF. In DNA, the CDR3 is TGTGCCAGCTCACCGCCGGGACAGGGCCAGCCCCAGCATTTT. The chain has TRBV18 and TRBJ1-5; 9 nucleotides align to TRBD1. Per germline, CDR1 KGHSH and CDR2 LQKENI. The ends lost 3 bases at V and 7 bases at J; junction bases unmatched: 4. The CDR3 is made up of 14 amino acids. The entire variable domain, with the rest obtained from reference TRBV18 and TRBJ1-5, is as follows: NAGVMQNPRHLVRRRGQEARLRCSPMKGHSHVYWYRQLPEEGLKFMVYLQKENIIDESGMPKERFSAEFPKEGPSILRIQQVVRGDSAAYFCASSPPGQGQPQHFGDGTRLSIL.

The CDR3 DNA reads as TGTGCCTGGAGTGGACTAGCAGACAATGAGCAGTTCTTC. Amino acid sequence: CAWSGLADNEQFF. The chain links TRBV30 to TRBJ2-1; 7 bases are shared with TRBD2. V lost 1 base to trimming and J lost 5 bases; unmatched junction nucleotides: 2. Germline loops: CDR1 GTSNPN, CDR2 SVGIG (reference sequence). This CDR3 has 13 amino acids.

The gene calls are TRBV4-2 and TRBJ1-2, with 7 bases matching TRBD1. Germline CDR1 is LGHNA and CDR2 is YNFKEQ. The CDR3 extends over 13 amino acids. V lost 0 bases, J lost 6 bases, and 1 base stayed unmatched. DNA of the CDR3: TGTGCCAGCAGCCAAGACAGGGGGGATGGCTACACCTTC. Its protein is CASSQDRGDGYTF.

In this sample, this clone turned up once. This chain joins TRBV6-1 and TRBJ2-5; D might be TRBD2 (6 bases). The CDR3 covers 16 residues. The germline V gene encodes CDR1 MNHNS and CDR2 SASEGT. V shed 2 bases and J shed 5 bases, with 18 bases lying between them. This CDR3 is CASSERFSGEGETQYF. Written as DNA, the CDR3 is TGTGCCAGCAGTGAACGGTTTAGCGGCGAGGGGGAGACCCAGTACTTC.

This clone has a handful of counts. The chain recombines TRBV20-1 with TRBJ1-1, with D possibly TRBD1 on 5 matching bases. V lost 7 bases, J lost 5 bases, and 11 bases lay in between. CDR1 DFQATT and CDR2 SNEGSKA come from the germline V gene (reference sequence). This CDR3 comprises 11 residues. CDR3 bases: TGCAGTGGAACGACAGCAACTGAAGCTTTCTTT. Residues: CSGTTATEAFF.

This chain links TRBV30 with TRBJ1-1; 7 nucleotides agree with TRBD1. J lost 1 base, V lost 7 bases, and 9 bases had no gene match. The CDR3 runs to 14 residues. Germline CDR1 is GTSNPN and CDR2 is SVGIG (reference sequence). The CDR3 DNA is TGTGCCTACAATTCCGGGACAGAGAACACTGAAGCTTTCTTT. Translated: CAYNSGTENTEAFF.

The chain is built from TRBV24-1 and TRBJ2-5; D remains ambiguous. The CDR3 runs to 13 residues. With 3 bases removed from V and 2 bases from J, the gap between germline ends came to 6 bases. From germline, CDR1 is KGHDR and CDR2 SFDVKD. The CDR3 reads CATSDHGQETQYF. CDR3 bases: TGTGCCACCAGTGATCACGGTCAAGAGACCCAGTACTTC.